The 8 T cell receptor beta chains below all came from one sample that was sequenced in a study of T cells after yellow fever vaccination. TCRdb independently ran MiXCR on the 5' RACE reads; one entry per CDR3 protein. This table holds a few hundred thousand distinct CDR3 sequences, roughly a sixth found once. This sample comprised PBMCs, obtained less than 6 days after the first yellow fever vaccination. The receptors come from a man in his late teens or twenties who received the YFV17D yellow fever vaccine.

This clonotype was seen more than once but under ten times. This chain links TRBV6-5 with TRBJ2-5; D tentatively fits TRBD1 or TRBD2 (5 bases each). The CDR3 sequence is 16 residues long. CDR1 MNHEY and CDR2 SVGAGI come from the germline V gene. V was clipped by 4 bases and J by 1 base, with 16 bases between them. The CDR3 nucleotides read TGTGCCAGCAGTTTCGGGCAGGGAGACCTCCAAGAGACCCAGTACTTC. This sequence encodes CASSFGQGDLQETQYF.

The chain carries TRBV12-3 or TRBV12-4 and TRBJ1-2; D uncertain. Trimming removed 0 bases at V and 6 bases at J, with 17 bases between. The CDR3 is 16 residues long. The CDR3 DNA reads TGTGCCAGCAGTTTAGCGGCAGGCGCCTCCCTAAATGGCTACACCTTC. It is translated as CASSLAAGASLNGYTF.

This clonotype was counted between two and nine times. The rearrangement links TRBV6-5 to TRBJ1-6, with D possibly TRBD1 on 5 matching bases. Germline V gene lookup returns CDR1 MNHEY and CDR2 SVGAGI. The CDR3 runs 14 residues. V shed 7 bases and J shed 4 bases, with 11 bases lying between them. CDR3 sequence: CASTTTGYNSPLHF. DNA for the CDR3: TGTGCCAGCACCACTACAGGTTATAATTCACCCCTCCACTTT.

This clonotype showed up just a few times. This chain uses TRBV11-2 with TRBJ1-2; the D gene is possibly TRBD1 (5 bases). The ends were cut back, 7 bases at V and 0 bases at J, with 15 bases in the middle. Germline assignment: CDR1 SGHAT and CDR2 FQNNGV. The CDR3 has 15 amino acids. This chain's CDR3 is CASNPGRGSNYGYTF. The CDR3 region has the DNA TGTGCCAGCAACCCCGGGCGGGGGTCTAACTATGGCTACACCTTC.

The CDR3 sequence is CSVGAGQETQYF. The DNA for the CDR3 is TGCAGCGTTGGAGCAGGGCAAGAGACCCAGTACTTC. The J gene is TRBJ2-5, the V gene TRBV29-1; D may be TRBD1 (5 bases). Germline V CDR1 and CDR2: SQVTM, ANQGSEA. This CDR3 is built from 12 residues. Trimming removed 4 bases at V and 2 bases at J, with 8 bases between.

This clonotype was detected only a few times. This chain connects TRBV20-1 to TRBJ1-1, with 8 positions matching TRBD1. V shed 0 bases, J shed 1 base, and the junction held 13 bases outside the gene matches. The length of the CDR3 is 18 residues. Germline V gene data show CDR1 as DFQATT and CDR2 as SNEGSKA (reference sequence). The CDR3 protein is CSARDFQGAFGSNTEAFF. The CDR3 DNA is TGCAGTGCTAGAGATTTCCAGGGGGCTTTCGGATCGAACACTGAAGCTTTCTTT.

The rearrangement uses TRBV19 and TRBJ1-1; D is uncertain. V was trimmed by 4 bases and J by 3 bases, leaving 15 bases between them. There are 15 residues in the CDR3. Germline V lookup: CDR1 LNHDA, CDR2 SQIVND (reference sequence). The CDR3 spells CASSNYGLKDTEAFF. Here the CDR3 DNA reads TGTGCCAGTAGTAATTATGGACTCAAGGACACTGAAGCTTTCTTT.

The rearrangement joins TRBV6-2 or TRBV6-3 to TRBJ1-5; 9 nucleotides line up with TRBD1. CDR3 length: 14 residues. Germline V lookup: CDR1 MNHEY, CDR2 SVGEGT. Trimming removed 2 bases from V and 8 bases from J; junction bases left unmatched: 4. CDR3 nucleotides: TGTGCCAGCAGTTACAGGGACAGGGCTAAGCCCCAGCATTTT. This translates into CASSYRDRAKPQHF.